The rows below give T cell receptor beta chains drawn from one sample of a study of identical twins. TCRdb redid the calling of the 5' RACE reads with MiXCR, one entry per CDR3 protein. The sample includes about 530,000 distinct CDR3 sequences, 15% of them seen just once. These data are also associated with another study on yellow fever vaccine responses in identical twins.

The sequencing input was CD4+ T cells sorted from blood. The origin of the receptors is a woman aged 18-30 years in good health. Both conserved end residues are part of each CDR3. The D gene is left open where the match is weak. Size is omitted from some rows. Given values are once, few, many or a class for expanded clones.

clone size	V gene	J gene	D gene	CDR3 protein	CDR3 DNA
few	TRBV2	TRBJ2-2	TRBD2	CASMSAGTTGELFF	TGTGCCAGCATGTCAGCGGGAACAACCGGGGAGCTGTTTTTT
-	TRBV2	TRBJ1-1	-	CASRTIQGTDTEAFF	TGTGCCAGCAGGACTATCCAGGGTACGGACACTGAAGCTTTCTTT
few	TRBV9	TRBJ2-3	TRBD1	CASSAGQGGRTDTQYF	TGTGCCAGCAGCGCCGGACAGGGAGGTAGGACAGATACGCAGTATTTT
-	TRBV2	TRBJ2-1	TRBD2	CASSERLAGELSSYNEQFF	TGTGCCAGCAGTGAAAGACTAGCGGGCGAATTAAGCTCCTACAATGAGCAGTTCTTC
once	TRBV25-1	TRBJ2-2	TRBD2	CASSRASGYTGELFF	TGTGCCAGCAGTAGGGCTAGCGGTTACACCGGGGAGCTGTTTTTT
few	TRBV20-1	TRBJ2-3	-	CSAEDPDRPNTQYF	TGCAGTGCTGAGGACCCGGACCGACCAAATACGCAGTATTTT
few	TRBV29-1	TRBJ2-4	-	CSVDGGLENIQYF	TGCAGCGTTGATGGGGGGCTCGAAAACATTCAGTACTTC
few	TRBV5-1	TRBJ2-3	TRBD2	CASSKPLAGGSTDTQYF	TGCGCCAGCAGCAAACCCCTAGCGGGAGGTAGCACAGATACGCAGTATTTT
-	TRBV6-5	TRBJ2-3	TRBD2	CASSSRLRAGGTDTQYF	TGTGCCAGCAGTTCCCGACTCCGAGCGGGGGGAACAGATACGCAGTATTTT
-	TRBV18	TRBJ2-1	-	CASSPPVVGQTYNEQFF	TGTGCCAGCTCACCACCTGTAGTAGGACAGACCTACAATGAGCAGTTCTTC
few	TRBV20-1	TRBJ2-1	TRBD2	CSAKTSGYNEQFF	TGCAGTGCCAAGACTAGCGGATACAATGAGCAGTTCTTC